Listed below are T cell receptor beta chains from one sample, sequenced in a study of T-cell memory formation after mild COVID-19. TCRdb reanalysed the 5' RACE reads using MiXCR and keeps one entry per CDR3 protein. The sample contains around 470,000 distinct CDR3 sequences, around 19% of which appear only once. Specimen: PBMCs or a T cell subset sorted from them (not recorded which). The receptors originated from an adult woman who had mild COVID-19 (a few samples of this study predate the infection). Cell type and time point are not known. The CDR3 runs from the conserved cysteine through the conserved F or W. D genes are given only for firm matches. The size field is filled for only some rows; it gives once, few, many or a size class.

cdr3_nt,cdr3_aa,clone_size,v_call,j_call,d_call
TGTGCCAGCAGACCAGGGCAAGAGACCCAGTACTTC,CASRPGQETQYF,.,TRBV7-9,TRBJ2-5,.
TGTGCCACCAGTGACTCCGGGACTAGCGGATCACGGACAGATACGCAGTATTTT,CATSDSGTSGSRTDTQYF,few,TRBV24-1,TRBJ2-3,TRBD2
TGCAGTGCTAGGGAGGGAGCGGGAGTGGGCTCCTACGAGCAGTACTTC,CSAREGAGVGSYEQYF,.,TRBV20-1,TRBJ2-7,TRBD2
TGTGCCAGCAGTTTCCAGGGGCGAAGGGGTTACGAGCAGTACTTC,CASSFQGRRGYEQYF,.,TRBV27,TRBJ2-7,.
TGCGCCAGCAGCCAAGATCAGGGAATCGGTGAAAAACTGTTTTTT,CASSQDQGIGEKLFF,.,TRBV4-1,TRBJ1-4,.
TGTGCCAGCAGCCAAGAGGGTAGGATGGGGGGTATCCACAATGAGCAGTTCTTC,CASSQEGRMGGIHNEQFF,few,TRBV4-2,TRBJ2-1,.
TGCGCCAGCAGTGAGCCCGGACTAGCTTTCAATGAGCAGTTCTTC,CASSEPGLAFNEQFF,.,TRBV10-2,TRBJ2-1,TRBD2
TGTGCCAGCAGTTTTTCCCTCCGGGGGGCAGATACGCAGTATTTT,CASSFSLRGADTQYF,few,TRBV12-3/TRBV12-4,TRBJ2-3,TRBD2
TGTGCCAGTAGACCCACGAGGACAGATACGCAGTATTTT,CASRPTRTDTQYF,once,TRBV19,TRBJ2-3,.
TGCGCCAGCAGCTGGCAGGGGAACACTGAAGCTTTCTTT,CASSWQGNTEAFF,.,TRBV5-1,TRBJ1-1,.
TGCAGCGTTGGGAGGACAGGAAGCTCTGGAAACACCATATATTTT,CSVGRTGSSGNTIYF,.,TRBV29-1,TRBJ1-3,TRBD1
TGTGCCAGCAGCTTGATGGGACGGCGAAACACTGAAGCTTTCTTT,CASSLMGRRNTEAFF,.,TRBV5-6,TRBJ1-1,.
TGTGCCACCAGTGATCCCCTGGACATCGGGGAGACCCAGTACTTC,CATSDPLDIGETQYF,few,TRBV24-1,TRBJ2-5,.
TGTGCCACCAGCAGCCCGGGGCAGGGAGACACCGGGGAGCTGTTTTTT,CATSSPGQGDTGELFF,many,TRBV15,TRBJ2-2,.
TGTGCCTCCTCCCCGGCTAGCGGGACCGGGGAGCTGTTTTTT,CASSPASGTGELFF,few,TRBV7-3,TRBJ2-2,TRBD2
TGCAGTGCTAGAGATAGAAGGGCTAACTATGGCTACACCTTC,CSARDRRANYGYTF,many,TRBV20-1,TRBJ1-2,.
TGTGCCAGCAGTTTAAAGGGGGGGCTCCCCTACGAGCAGTACTTC,CASSLKGGLPYEQYF,.,TRBV12-3/TRBV12-4,TRBJ2-7,.
TGCAGTGCCGGACTAACTAGCACAGATACGCAGTATTTT,CSAGLTSTDTQYF,few,TRBV20-1,TRBJ2-3,.
TGCGCCAGCAGCTTGGAGATTGCGGGCCGAATGCTGTCTAACTATGGCTACACCTTC,CASSLEIAGRMLSNYGYTF,few,TRBV5-1,TRBJ1-2,.
TGCGCCAGCAGCCTGAACCGACCGGGCACTGAAGCTTTCTTT,CASSLNRPGTEAFF,.,TRBV4-1,TRBJ1-1,.
TGTGCCAGCAGCCCGGACAGGATTTTAGCGGGCGAGCAGTACTTC,CASSPDRILAGEQYF,few,TRBV7-8,TRBJ2-7,.
TGTGCCAGCAGTGAAGGCAGAACCTACGAGCAGTACTTC,CASSEGRTYEQYF,many,TRBV2,TRBJ2-7,.
TGTGCCAGCAGTGAGGGGACCCGGGCAGGGTCCTACGAGCAGTACTTC,CASSEGTRAGSYEQYF,few,TRBV2,TRBJ2-7,.
TGCAGCGGCGGACTAGCGGGGGGGCCGAGCACAGATACGCAGTATTTT,CSGGLAGGPSTDTQYF,.,TRBV29-1,TRBJ2-3,TRBD2
TGTGCCAGCAGCAAAGCGCTCCCGGGGAGCCTTACTCATGAGCAGTTCTTC,CASSKALPGSLTHEQFF,.,TRBV21-1,TRBJ2-1,.
TGTGCCAGCAGCCCCCACTCTGGGGCCAACGTCCTGACTTTC,CASSPHSGANVLTF,.,TRBV7-3,TRBJ2-6,.
TGTGCCAGCAGCTTAAAAGGACAGGGGTACAATGAGCAGTTCTTC,CASSLKGQGYNEQFF,many,TRBV7-2,TRBJ2-1,TRBD1
TGTGCCACCAGTAAACAGGGGGCTGGTTACAATGAGCAGTTCTTC,CATSKQGAGYNEQFF,.,TRBV27,TRBJ2-1,TRBD1
TGTGCCAGCAGCTTCGGGACAGACCAGACCCAGTACTTC,CASSFGTDQTQYF,.,TRBV5-5,TRBJ2-5,TRBD1
TGTGCCAGCAGTTACAATCTCCAGGTGGATGGCTACACCTTC,CASSYNLQVDGYTF,.,TRBV6-5,TRBJ1-2,.
TGCAGTGCTAGACCCTCCACTAGCGCCTCCTACAATGAGCAGTTCTTC,CSARPSTSASYNEQFF,few,TRBV20-1,TRBJ2-1,TRBD2
TGTGCCAGCAGCTTAAGAAGGCAGGGGACGGAGACCCAGTACTTC,CASSLRRQGTETQYF,.,TRBV7-2,TRBJ2-5,.
TGCAGCGTTGGGGAAGCGGGCTACGAGCAGTACTTC,CSVGEAGYEQYF,.,TRBV29-1,TRBJ2-7,.
TGCGCCAGCAGCTTGGCGCTAGCGGGAGTTCGTCCAGATACGCAGTATTTT,CASSLALAGVRPDTQYF,few,TRBV5-1,TRBJ2-3,TRBD2
TGTGCCAGCAGCTCCAGGCAGATCTTACCCTATGGCTACACCTTC,CASSSRQILPYGYTF,few,TRBV7-8,TRBJ1-2,.
TGTGCCAGCAGTTACCCGACTGAAAAACTGTTTTTT,CASSYPTEKLFF,.,TRBV6-6,TRBJ1-4,.
TGTGCCAGCAGCCAACAGGGGACAGCCTACAATGAGCAGTTCTTC,CASSQQGTAYNEQFF,.,TRBV12-3/TRBV12-4,TRBJ2-1,TRBD1
TGCAGCGTTGAAGGAGGCAGTAGCATGGGTGGTGATGAGCAGTTCTTC,CSVEGGSSMGGDEQFF,few,TRBV29-1,TRBJ2-1,.
TGTGCCAGCAGTTCAGAGGGACAGGCTAATGAAAAACTGTTTTTT,CASSSEGQANEKLFF,few,TRBV12-3/TRBV12-4,TRBJ1-4,TRBD1
TGTGCCAGCAGTGAACGTATGAGGGGCACTGAAGCTTTCTTT,CASSERMRGTEAFF,.,TRBV6-1,TRBJ1-1,.
TGTGCCAGTAGTATGCGGCCGGCCGGCGGGGAGCTGTTTTTT,CASSMRPAGGELFF,.,TRBV19,TRBJ2-2,.
TGTGCCAGCAGCAGAACACCTACCTACGAGCAGTACTTC,CASSRTPTYEQYF,many,TRBV7-9,TRBJ2-7,.
TGTGCCAGCACCAGACAGACTACCTACGAGCAGTACTTC,CASTRQTTYEQYF,.,TRBV12-3/TRBV12-4,TRBJ2-7,.
TGCAGTGCTAGAAGAGGCGGACCCACGAACACTGAAGCTTTCTTT,CSARRGGPTNTEAFF,.,TRBV20-1,TRBJ1-1,.
TGTGCCAGCAGCCGGACAGGGGGCGGAGAGCAGCCCCAGCATTTT,CASSRTGGGEQPQHF,few,TRBV5-5,TRBJ1-5,TRBD1
TGTGCCAGCAGCCCACTCCCGGAGGGACAGCCCCAGCATTTT,CASSPLPEGQPQHF,few,TRBV27,TRBJ1-5,.
TGTGCCAGCAGTTACGCGGTTGATGGTACGCAGTATTTT,CASSYAVDGTQYF,.,TRBV6-5,TRBJ2-3,.
TGTGCCAGTAGTATAGGGGCGAGGGCCGGGGAGCTGTTTTTT,CASSIGARAGELFF,once,TRBV19,TRBJ2-2,.
TGCGCCAGCAGCTTAGGCCCGACAGGGGCGAACACTGAAGCTTTCTTT,CASSLGPTGANTEAFF,.,TRBV5-1,TRBJ1-1,TRBD1
TGTGCCAGCAGCCCCACCGGGACAGGGCGAGAGACCCAGTACTTC,CASSPTGTGRETQYF,.,TRBV7-3,TRBJ2-5,TRBD1
TGTGCCAGCAGTTTCTACAGATACGAGCAGTACTTC,CASSFYRYEQYF,.,TRBV12-3/TRBV12-4,TRBJ2-7,.
TGTGCCAGCAGCCCCGGCGCAGGGGGTCCCACAGATACGCAGTATTTT,CASSPGAGGPTDTQYF,.,TRBV3-1,TRBJ2-3,TRBD1
TGCGCCAGCAGAGACGGACATTTTGTAACTGAAGCTTTCTTT,CASRDGHFVTEAFF,.,TRBV5-1,TRBJ1-1,.
TGCGCCAGCAGCTTGTCTTCGGTTGGACTAGCGGCTAACAATGAGCAGTTCTTC,CASSLSSVGLAANNEQFF,.,TRBV5-1,TRBJ2-1,TRBD2
TGCAGTGCTAGAGGCGCTAGCGGAGTTCGGTACGAGCAGTACTTC,CSARGASGVRYEQYF,.,TRBV20-1,TRBJ2-7,TRBD2